This T cell receptor beta chain was recovered during a study of cytotoxic CD8 clonotypes in ibrutinib-treated CLL (dated by TCRdb to the early 2020s). Some background on the complete study: The cohort was composed of 10 to 11 relapsed/refractory and roughly 16 treatment-naive patients; IGHV unmutated status was identified in 17 patients. Of the 85 to 90 participants in the trial, approximately 25 had longitudinal samples available. An average of about 250,000 productive templates and tens of thousands of productive rearrangements was obtained per sample. Cryopreserved peripheral blood mononuclear cells were collected before treatment, at response, and at either disease progression or sustained remission. Patients were still on ibrutinib when every remission and progressive disease sample was collected. Partial responses were observed in around 25 patients and complete responses in 2; after a median follow-up of around 68 months, remission was maintained in around 14 patients and progression was observed in 12. Response samples were taken after a median of 12 months on treatment, ranging from about 6 to 40 months.

About this clone: The antigen it binds to is not known. It has no much larger one-base neighbor in the sample; base qualities were not kept.

The label giving this sample's time point can be read as: roughly 2 years on ibrutinib. For TCR beta library preparation, 2 to 2.5 micrograms of genomic DNA were isolated from cryopreserved PBMCs. Longitudinal blood samples from CLL patients on ibrutinib monotherapy underwent high-throughput TCR beta sequencing. Patients were enrolled in a phase 2 open-label single-center ibrutinib monotherapy trial. Each clonotype received, on average, about 9.7x coverage in deep resolution sequencing performed on a MiSeq, where the target depth lay between 1 in 1 million and 1 in 200,000 T cells. The immunoSEQ hsTCRB Kit was used to generate TCR beta libraries. The authors processed their data as follows. The data were analyzed with ImmunoSEQ Analyzer and ImmunoSEQ Data Assistant, and V, D and J gene assignments followed IMGT definitions. Clonality was computed as one minus normalized Shannon entropy of productive rearrangement frequencies, ranging from 0 to 1. Only overrepresented clonotypes making up at least 0.05% of the repertoire of each patient were included in the public clonotype analysis. Some 12 age-matched healthy donor repertoires from immuneACCESS served as clonality controls. This immuneACCESS table, as held by TCRdb, lists in-frame sequences with V and J called but not all clones. Of the missing ones, under half trace to an unresolved V gene in checked studies; the others have no known cause. V and J calls and clone size are those listed in that table; D and trimming were worked out from the DNA. The sample records approximately 100,000 clones, 60% to 80% of which are singletons. About 26% of the sample goes to the ten largest clones.

Beyond this particular receptor, the publication reports: Baseline clonality exceeded that of age-matched healthy donors and correlated strongly with circulating CD8+ T-cell counts. Sustained-remission and progressing patients did not have matched sampling times, and lymph node repertoires were not examined. Public clonotypes were rare and either shrank or stayed stable during treatment, and the rise in clonality at ibrutinib response reflected expansion of private clonotypes. An increase in clonality was observed at ibrutinib response, with clonality remaining stable during sustained remission and falling back toward baseline at progression.

CDR1 MNHNY and CDR2 SVGAGI were looked up in the germline V gene (reference sequence). From its cysteine to its phenylalanine, the CDR3 spans 15 amino acids. Only the CDR3 part of the read is kept: 45 bases, read in frame from the first base. Trimming takes 0 bases from V and 6 bases from J, and the germline ends sit 12 bases apart. This receptor chain uses TRBV6-6 and TRBJ1-5, with TRBD1 tentatively as D gene (6 bases match). The sample here was PBMCs, taken after 24 months of ibrutinib treatment. This clonotype originated in a human donor with chronic lymphocytic leukemia. CDR3 sequence: CASSYSAQGGQPQHF. The sequenced DNA is TGTGCCAGCAGTTACTCCGCACAGGGAGGTCAGCCCCAGCATTTT.